This entry is about one T cell receptor beta chain. This sample is part of a study of control samples from healthy donors and cancer patients. The ends were cut back, 2 bases at V and 1 base at J, with 11 bases in the middle. The germline gives CDR1 SGHDN, CDR2 FVKESK. This CDR3 comprises 15 residues. Some clones are missing from TCRdb's copy, which holds only in-frame ones; the method was immunoSEQ multiplex PCR. Counted here are around 58,000 clones, approximately 86% occurring once; the ten biggest clones make up about 3.5%. V usage is TRBV14 and J usage is TRBJ1-1, with D hard to call. The sequencing input was blood. The sequence was collected from a man aged 45-65 years in good health. CDR3 region: CASSQNSPGNTEAFF. CDR3 nucleotide sequence: TGTGCCAGCAGCCAAAACAGTCCAGGGAACACTGAAGCTTTCTTT.